This T cell receptor (beta chain) was sequenced during a study of blood T cell repertoires in COVID-19. Looked up from germline, CDR1 is LNHDA and CDR2 is SQIVND (reference sequence). The V end lost 5 bases, the J end lost 7 bases, and 14 bases lay between the germline ends. This CDR3 has 13 residues. Profiled with immunoSEQ multiplex PCR; TCRdb holds only in-frame clones, not every one. The sample carries fewer than 700,000 clones, less than 90% recorded once. This receptor was taken from a woman between 50 and 59 years old with COVID-19, enrolled during active disease. The V gene is TRBV19, the J gene TRBJ1-1; perhaps TRBD1 as D (6 bases). The sequenced sample was peripheral blood. The CDR3 spells CASSSGTPGEAFF. The CDR3 DNA sequence: TGTGCCAGTAGTTCCGGGACACCAGGTGAAGCTTTCTTT.